The 18 T cell receptor beta chains below come from one sample, sequenced in a study of metastatic and nonmetastatic thyroid tumors. TCRdb reprocessed the PCR reads using MiXCR. The table has 9,500 or so clones, about 30% seen once. None of the patients had undergone any treatment ahead of thyroid surgery. The sample taken for sequencing was tumor tissue. The receptors shown here come from a female donor with papillary thyroid cancer or a benign thyroid nodule (not recorded which). Some clones in this sample may be carry-over from other donors' samples.

CDR3 protein: CSASKYTSSYEQYF. CDR3 nucleotide sequence: TGCAGTGCTAGTAAATACACCAGCTCCTACGAGCAGTACTTC. The V and J genes are TRBV20-1 and TRBJ2-7; no clear D. Germline lookup yields CDR1 DFQATT and CDR2 SNEGSKA (reference sequence). V lost 3 bases, J lost 0 bases, and 12 bases lay in between. The CDR3 covers 14 residues.

This clone was seen a single time. The chain uses TRBV11-2 and TRBJ2-6, with D unresolved. This CDR3 contains 16 residues. The germline V gene encodes CDR1 SGHAT and CDR2 FQNNGV. Trimming took 1 base from V and 2 from J, leaving 9 bases between them. In DNA form, the CDR3 reads TGTGCCAGCAGCTTAGTGGTGGGAACTGGGGCCAACGTCCTGACTTTC. Translation: CASSLVVGTGANVLTF.

By share, this clone ranks as medium-sized (0.01 to 0.1%). The chain has TRBV19 and TRBJ2-1; 11 nucleotides agree with TRBD2. V lost 1 base to trimming and J lost 5 bases; unmatched junction nucleotides: 4. Germline CDR1 reads LNHDA; CDR2 reads SQIVND (reference sequence). This CDR3 contains 16 residues. Here the CDR3 DNA reads TGTGCCAGTAGTATAGTTGGGACTAGCGGTAACAATGAGCAGTTCTTC. It is translated as CASSIVGTSGNNEQFF.

The chain carries TRBV6-2 or TRBV6-3 and TRBJ2-7; 8 nucleotides match TRBD1. V shed 7 bases and J 4 bases; nucleotides not matched to a gene: 3. Germline CDR1 is MNHEY and CDR2 is SVGEGT. The CDR3 has 12 amino acids. The CDR3 nucleotides are TGTGCCAGCACCCGGGACAGGTACGAGCAGTACTTC. Encoded protein: CASTRDRYEQYF.

In DNA form, the CDR3 reads TGCGCCAGCAGCCAAGATATCCGCGTAGGAGGCTACACCTTC. Residues: CASSQDIRVGGYTF. This chain uses TRBV4-1 with TRBJ1-2, with D uncertain. The germline CDR1 and CDR2 sequences are MGHRA and YSYEKL. The V end was cut by 0 bases, the J end by 8 bases, with 13 bases between. This CDR3 comprises 14 residues.

This clone was seen at least ten times. V usage is TRBV4-3 and J usage is TRBJ2-1, with 9 positions matching TRBD2. The V and J ends lost 1 base and 0 bases, in that order; junction bases with no gene match: 13. The CDR3 contains 20 residues. The V gene's germline CDR1 is LGHNA and CDR2 YSLEER. In DNA, the CDR3 is TGCGCCAGCAGCCAAGGTGCAGCGGGAGGTCCTAGGAGCTCCTACAATGAGCAGTTCTTC. This codes for CASSQGAAGGPRSSYNEQFF.

This chain joins TRBV20-1 and TRBJ2-1; maybe TRBD2 (5 bases). Germline loops: CDR1 DFQATT, CDR2 SNEGSKA (reference sequence). Between the trimmed V and J ends, which lost 3 bases and 12 bases, there was a span of 12 bases. This CDR3 is 11 amino acids long. The CDR3 coding sequence is TGCAGTGCTAGGAAGGGAGATTCGCAGTTCTTC. Translation: CSARKGDSQFF.

This clone was seen a handful of times. The chain employs TRBV7-9 and TRBJ1-1, with a weak D call TRBD1 (6 bases). CDR1 is SEHNR, CDR2 FQNEAQ, per germline (reference sequence). The CDR3 extends over 12 amino acids. The ends were cut back, 4 bases at V and 11 bases at J, with 14 bases in the middle. For the CDR3, the DNA is TGTGCCAGCAGCTACAGGGAGCCAGGGGCTTTCTTT. It encodes CASSYREPGAFF.

This clone was counted once. V is TRBV20-1 and J is TRBJ2-7; weak D call: TRBD2 (5 bases). In germline, CDR1 is DFQATT, CDR2 SNEGSKA (reference sequence). V shed 3 bases and J shed 5 bases, with 14 bases lying between them. The CDR3 runs to 13 residues. The CDR3 bases are TGCAGTGCTAGTGGACCCCTGGGAGACGAGCAGTACTTC. Protein sequence: CSASGPLGDEQYF.

This clone was recorded only once. V is TRBV6-1 and J is TRBJ2-7; 8 nucleotides align to TRBD2. J was trimmed by 3 bases and V by 2 bases; bases with no gene match: 3. Per germline, CDR1 MNHNS and CDR2 SASEGT. This CDR3 has 14 residues. CDR3 protein: CASSELAGHYEQYF. In DNA, the CDR3 is TGTGCCAGCAGTGAACTAGCGGGTCACTACGAGCAGTACTTC.

The chain combines TRBV30 with TRBJ2-2; D remains ambiguous. The CDR3 totals 11 residues. The V and J ends lost 3 bases and 8 bases respectively, with 7 bases between them. Germline V gene sequence: CDR1 GTSNPN, CDR2 SVGIG (reference sequence). CDR3 DNA: TGTGCCTGGAGCTTTATTGGGGAGCTGTTTTTT. It encodes CAWSFIGELFF.

This clone was counted a few times. The V call is TRBV12-3 or TRBV12-4, the J call TRBJ1-1; 7 nucleotides align to TRBD1. With 5 bases clipped from V and 3 bases from J, the junction kept 9 bases outside the gene matches. The CDR3 runs 15 residues. The CDR3 DNA reads as TGTGCCAGCAGTATTAGGGGGCGCGGGGACACTGAAGCTTTCTTT. It codes for CASSIRGRGDTEAFF.

This chain joins TRBV7-2 and TRBJ1-2; D is unresolved. Trimming removed 5 bases at V and 3 bases at J, with 10 bases between. There are 13 residues in the CDR3. Germline loops: CDR1 SGHTA, CDR2 FQGNSA. The CDR3 bases are TGTGCCAGCAGCGCCCCACTCGACTATGGCTACACCTTC. Its translation is CASSAPLDYGYTF.

Regarding this clone: This sample includes further DNA sequences coding for the same CDR3. The chain couples TRBV6-5 to TRBJ2-7; TRBD1 aligns across 11 bases. In germline, CDR1 is MNHEY, CDR2 SVGAGI. The CDR3 consists of 16 residues. V shed 0 bases, J shed 3 bases, and the junction held 4 bases outside the gene matches. This CDR3 reads CASSYSPGTGGYEQYF. In DNA form, the CDR3 reads TGTGCCAGCAGTTACTCACCAGGGACAGGGGGCTACGAGCAGTACTTC.

This clone was observed a handful of times. The chain combines TRBV12-3 or TRBV12-4 with TRBJ1-2; D may be TRBD1 (6 bases). V lost 3 bases and J lost 7, with 12 bases in between. This CDR3 is built from 13 residues. CDR3 protein: CASSLGGAGGYTF. The CDR3 nucleotides read TGTGCCAGCAGTTTGGGGGGGGCAGGTGGCTACACCTTC.

This clone has more than one count but fewer than ten. One junction end does not reproduce the germline sequence, and a read error may be involved. This chain links TRBV27 with TRBJ1-2; tentatively, D is TRBD1 (5 bases). Germline-derived CDR1 and CDR2 are MNHEY and SMNVEV (reference sequence). The CDR3 is made up of 14 amino acids. Written as DNA, the CDR3 is TGTGCCAGCACCAGACAGCGAGGCTTTTATGTCTACACCTTC. Its protein product is CASTRQRGFYVYTF.

J is TRBJ1-1 and V is TRBV7-9, with no clear D. Germline V gene data show CDR1 as SEHNR and CDR2 as FQNEAQ (reference sequence). The CDR3 is 13 residues long. V lost 0 bases and J lost 7, with 9 bases in between. CDR3 DNA: TGTGCCAGCAGCTTAGCACCTGAAGGTGAAGCTTTCTTT. The encoded protein is CASSLAPEGEAFF.

The chain is built from TRBV29-1 and TRBJ2-7, with D tentatively TRBD1 (6 bases). The V and J ends lost 6 bases and 2 bases respectively, with 14 bases between them. CDR1 and CDR2 from the germline V gene are SQVTM and ANQGSEA. The CDR3 contains 13 residues. CDR3 protein: CSVPGHGAYEQYF. Written as DNA, the CDR3 is TGCAGCGTACCGGGACATGGAGCCTACGAGCAGTACTTC.